This section outlines one T cell receptor (beta chain) sequence together with its context. Amplification used 60 Vbeta primers and 13 Jbeta primers. The table came from immunoSEQ multiplex PCR; TCRdb's copy has only in-frame clones and leaves some out. The repertoire holds roughly 180,000 clones, with under 85% as singletons. The germline V gene encodes CDR1 SGHVS and CDR2 FNYEAQ. This CDR3 is built from 18 residues. The V segment lost 0 bases and the J segment 6 bases; nucleotides outside the gene matches: 11. These data are taken from a study of cytomegalovirus exposure and HLA in healthy donors. The clonotype originates from a male donor in good health and CMV-seronegative. Sequenced: PBMCs. The genes are TRBV7-6 and TRBJ2-1, with TRBD2 matching 10 bases. CDR3 coding DNA: TGTGCCAGCAGCTTAGCCGTTAGGCTAGCGGGGGCTGGCAATGAGCAGTTCTTC. It encodes CASSLAVRLAGAGNEQFF.